Reported below is one TCR beta chain. The antigen is unknown. This record belongs to a study of cytomegalovirus exposure and HLA in healthy donors. Overall study findings and caveats: It was confirmed in vitro that a few of the CMV-associated chains were specific for CMV antigens.

Primers for the PCR totalled 60 Vbeta and 13 Jbeta. Some clones are missing from TCRdb's copy, which holds only in-frame ones; the method was immunoSEQ multiplex PCR. This table holds 180,000 or so clones, approximately 73% found once. Trimming took 5 bases from V and 0 from J, leaving 16 bases between them. Germline CDR1 PRHDT, CDR2 FYEKMQ (reference sequence). The length of the CDR3 is 16 residues. V is TRBV13 and J is TRBJ1-1; TRBD1 might be the D (6 bases). This TCR came from a woman in her twenties or thirties in good health and CMV-seropositive. The sequenced sample was PBMCs. The CDR3: CASSRRGSGLNTEAFF. CDR3 nucleotides: TGTGCCAGCAGCCGAAGGGGGTCAGGGCTGAACACTGAAGCTTTCTTT.